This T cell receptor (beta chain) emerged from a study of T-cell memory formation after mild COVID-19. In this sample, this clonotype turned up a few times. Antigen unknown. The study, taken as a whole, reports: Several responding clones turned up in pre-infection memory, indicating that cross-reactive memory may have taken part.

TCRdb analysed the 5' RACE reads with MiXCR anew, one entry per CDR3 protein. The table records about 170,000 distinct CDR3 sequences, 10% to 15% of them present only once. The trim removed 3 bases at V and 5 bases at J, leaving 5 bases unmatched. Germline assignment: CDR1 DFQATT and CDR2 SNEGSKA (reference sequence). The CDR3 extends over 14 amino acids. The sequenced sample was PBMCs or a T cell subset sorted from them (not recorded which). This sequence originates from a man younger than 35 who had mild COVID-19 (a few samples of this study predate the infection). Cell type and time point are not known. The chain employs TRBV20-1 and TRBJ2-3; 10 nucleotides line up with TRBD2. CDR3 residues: CSARSGGARDTQYF. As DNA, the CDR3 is TGCAGTGCTAGGAGCGGGGGGGCGCGAGATACGCAGTATTTT.